Each of the 23 T cell receptor beta chains below was sequenced from the same sample in a study of T cells in Graves' hyperthyroidism and ophthalmopathy. It was RNA transcripts that yielded the amplified TCR beta CDR3 regions. The HTBI primer set served for first-round RT-PCR of the TCR CDR3. TCRdb reprocessed the multiplex PCR reads with MiXCR, giving one entry per CDR3 protein. The sample contains roughly 420,000 distinct CDR3 sequences, 15% to 18% of which appear only once. The sequenced sample was blood. These TCRs come from a woman aged 18-35 years with Graves' hyperthyroidism.

This clonotype was observed many times. This rearrangement joins TRBV6-1 to TRBJ1-5, with 7 bases aligning to TRBD1. From germline, CDR1 is MNHNS and CDR2 SASEGT. The V gene end was trimmed by 4 bases and the J gene end by 0 bases; junction bases not matched to a gene: 6. The CDR3 spans 16 residues. CDR3 DNA: TGTGCCAGCAGTGGTCAACAGGGGCCTAGCAATCAGCCCCAGCATTTT. It specifies CASSGQQGPSNQPQHF.

This clonotype was counted many times. The gene calls are TRBV28 and TRBJ1-2; weak D call: TRBD1 (6 bases). The CDR3 consists of 13 residues. The germline V gene encodes CDR1 MDHEN and CDR2 SYDVKM. The germline V and J ends were trimmed by 6 bases and 6 bases, with 14 bases remaining between them. The CDR3 here is CASSRGHPNGYTF. In DNA form, the CDR3 reads TGTGCCAGCAGCCGGGGACACCCGAATGGCTACACCTTC.

About this clonotype: A junction end diverges from the germline sequence, so it may reflect a read error. The V call is TRBV6-1, the J call TRBJ1-2; TRBD1 might be the D (5 bases). The V gene's germline CDR1 is MNHNS and CDR2 SASEGT. The CDR3 totals 12 residues. CDR3 loop: CAISDKGSSYTF. The CDR3 nucleotides are TGTGCCATCAGTGATAAGGGGTCGAGCTACACCTTC.

This clonotype has a handful of counts. This may be a read error, as it is one base from a much larger clone. V and J are TRBV2 and TRBJ1-4; TRBD1 matches at 8 bases. The CDR3 consists of 15 residues. Germline assignment: CDR1 SNHLY and CDR2 FYNNEI. CDR3 DNA: TGTGCCGGCAGTGAGGAAGGACAGGGAGGGGAAAAACTGTTTTTT. Protein product: CAGSEEGQGGEKLFF.

V is TRBV2 and J is TRBJ2-1; possible D gene TRBD2, 6 bases. The CDR3 is 12 residues long. The V end lost 3 bases, the J end lost 10 bases, and 10 bases lay between the germline ends. Looked up from germline, CDR1 is SNHLY and CDR2 is FYNNEI. DNA of the CDR3: TGTGCCAGCAGTGAGGGTGCGGGAGAGCAGTTCTTC. Protein sequence: CASSEGAGEQFF.

This clonotype was recorded many times. This chain links TRBV6-2 or TRBV6-3 with TRBJ2-1; 12 bases agree with TRBD2. The CDR3 loop spans 16 amino acids. The junction had 6 bases not matched to a gene; V was cut back by 0 bases and J by 9 bases. Germline CDR1 and CDR2: MNHEY and SVGEGT. CDR3 in amino acids: CASSYSLAGGKGEQFF. CDR3 sequence (DNA): TGTGCCAGCAGTTACTCACTAGCGGGGGGTAAAGGTGAGCAGTTCTTC.

This clonotype was counted many times. The chain uses TRBV20-1 and TRBJ1-2, with D possibly TRBD1 on 5 matching bases. The CDR3 is 12 residues long. V was pared by 3 bases and J by 3 bases, with 8 bases between. Germline V gives CDR1 DFQATT, CDR2 SNEGSKA (reference sequence). The CDR3 protein is CSARGLDYGYTF. The CDR3, as DNA: TGCAGTGCTAGGGGGCTAGACTATGGCTACACCTTC.

To note about this clonotype: A much larger clone differs by one base, so this may be a read error. The chain links TRBV2 to TRBJ1-2; 10 bases match TRBD1. The CDR3 spans 14 residues. Germline V gene data show CDR1 as SNHLY and CDR2 as FYNNEI. The CDR3 region has the DNA TGTGCCAGCAGGCAAGGACAGGGGGTTGGTGGCTGCACCTTC. This sequence encodes CASRQGQGVGGCTF.

This clonotype was seen at least ten times. This sequence joins TRBV19 and TRBJ2-1, with D perhaps TRBD2 (5 bases). The CDR3 runs to 16 residues. Germline-derived CDR1 and CDR2 are LNHDA and SQIVND (reference sequence). The V end was cut by 2 bases, the J end by 9 bases, with 20 bases between. Here the CDR3 reads CASSILWVRGGFEQFF. The CDR3 nucleotides read TGTGCCAGTAGTATATTATGGGTCCGAGGAGGCTTTGAGCAGTTCTTC.

The J gene is TRBJ1-3, the V gene TRBV20-1, with 7 nucleotides matching TRBD1. The CDR3 has 16 amino acids. The V gene's germline CDR1 is DFQATT and CDR2 SNEGSKA (reference sequence). The V and J ends lost 5 bases and 2 bases, in that order; junction bases with no gene match: 12. The CDR3 sequence: CSAPPLGTAAGNTIYF. The DNA for the CDR3 is TGCAGTGCTCCTCCCCTCGGGACAGCCGCTGGAAACACCATATATTTT.

This clonotype was seen ten or more times. The genes are TRBV20-1 and TRBJ1-1; 7 nucleotides match TRBD1. With V trimmed by 6 bases and J by 0 bases, 7 bases remained unmatched. The germline V gene encodes CDR1 DFQATT and CDR2 SNEGSKA (reference sequence). This CDR3 has 14 residues. CDR3 nucleotides: TGCAGTGCCCCGGGACAGTCAATGAACACTGAAGCTTTCTTT. This sequence encodes CSAPGQSMNTEAFF.

This clonotype was recorded many times. The genes are TRBV12-5 and TRBJ1-2; D remains unclear. This CDR3 comprises 14 residues. The ends were cut back, 0 bases at V and 4 bases at J, with 9 bases in the middle. CDR1 LGHNT and CDR2 FRNRAP come from the germline V gene. CDR3 DNA sequence: TGTGCTAGTGGTTTGGTTTCCAGGATCTATGGCTACACCTTC. As protein: CASGLVSRIYGYTF.

This chain joins TRBV12-3 or TRBV12-4 and TRBJ2-7; 8 nucleotides agree with TRBD1. V lost 3 bases to trimming and J lost 4 bases; unmatched junction nucleotides: 5. The CDR3 has 14 amino acids. The CDR3 here is CASSFQGAIYEQYF. The DNA for the CDR3 is TGTGCCAGCAGTTTTCAGGGGGCGATTTACGAGCAGTACTTC.

This clonotype occurred many times. This chain uses TRBV28 with TRBJ1-4; 7 nucleotides match TRBD1. J lost 6 bases, V lost 6 bases, and 10 bases had no gene match. The CDR3 consists of 15 residues. The germline CDR1 and CDR2 sequences are MDHEN and SYDVKM. CDR3: CASSSRQGVDEKLFF. CDR3 bases: TGTGCCAGCAGCTCGAGACAGGGTGTAGATGAAAAACTGTTTTTT.

This clonotype was observed at least ten times. This chain links TRBV6-1 with TRBJ1-4; D is ambiguous. Trimming stripped 1 base from V and 5 bases from J, with 2 bases between. Per germline, CDR1 MNHNS and CDR2 SASEGT. The CDR3 has 12 amino acids. CDR3 DNA sequence: TGTGCCAGCAGTGAAGAGAATGAAAAACTGTTTTTT. This translates into CASSEENEKLFF.

In its sample, this clonotype was seen many times. The chain couples TRBV20-1 to TRBJ2-1, with TRBD2 matching 9 bases. Germline assignment: CDR1 DFQATT and CDR2 SNEGSKA (reference sequence). This CDR3 has 12 residues. The junction had 5 bases not matched to a gene; V was cut back by 6 bases and J by 8 bases. The chain's CDR3 is CSAGRGGDEQFF. CDR3 DNA sequence: TGCAGTGCAGGGCGGGGGGGAGATGAGCAGTTCTTC.

This clonotype was seen at least ten times. This rearrangement joins TRBV20-1 to TRBJ1-5; D not resolved. Germline values: CDR1 DFQATT, CDR2 SNEGSKA (reference sequence). The CDR3 spans 14 residues. The germline V and J ends were trimmed by 6 bases and 3 bases, with 15 bases remaining between them. The CDR3 loop is CSAPSKADNQPQHF. The CDR3 DNA follows: TGCAGTGCCCCGTCTAAAGCCGACAATCAGCCCCAGCATTTT.

This clonotype was counted once. A much larger clone lies a single base off, so this may be a read error. The genes are TRBV6-2 or TRBV6-3 and TRBJ2-7; 7 bases are a match to TRBD1. TRBJ2-1 explains the end of the DNA better; the J call may be wrong. The CDR3 runs 15 residues. Germline CDR1 is MNHEY and CDR2 is SVGEGT. The CDR3, as DNA: TGTGCCAGCAGCCCCCGGGACAGAAGCTCCTACGAGCAGTTCTTC. It translates to CASSPRDRSSYEQFF.

V is TRBV3-1 and J is TRBJ2-5, with 8 bases that match TRBD2. Germline CDR1 LGHDT, CDR2 YNNKEL (reference sequence). The CDR3 sequence is 16 residues long. The junction had 5 bases not matched to a gene; V was cut back by 0 bases and J by 2 bases. CDR3 sequence reads: CASSQDAGTRQETQYF. CDR3 bases: TGTGCCAGCAGCCAAGACGCCGGGACTAGGCAAGAGACCCAGTACTTC.

The J gene is TRBJ2-1, the V gene TRBV5-1; TRBD2 matches at 9 bases. Germline CDR1 reads SGHRS; CDR2 reads YFSETQ. J gave up 6 bases and V 4 bases, and 14 bases lay outside the gene matches. The CDR3 runs 17 residues. The CDR3 reads CASSPTLGGGRVNEQFF. The DNA for the CDR3 is TGCGCCAGCAGCCCGACTTTGGGGGGCGGGAGGGTCAATGAGCAGTTCTTC.

This clonotype has ten or more counts. The gene calls are TRBV9 and TRBJ2-7; 8 positions match TRBD2. CDR1 and CDR2 from the germline V gene are SGDLS and YYNGEE. This CDR3 comprises 14 residues. V shed 0 bases, J shed 6 bases, and the junction held 5 bases outside the gene matches. The chain's CDR3 is CASSVARTSGEQYF. As DNA, the CDR3 is TGTGCCAGCAGCGTAGCTCGTACTAGCGGCGAGCAGTACTTC.

This clonotype was found many times. The V and J genes are TRBV20-1 and TRBJ2-1; D gene ambiguous. The germline CDR1 and CDR2 sequences are DFQATT and SNEGSKA (reference sequence). V lost 6 bases to trimming and J lost 2 bases, with 23 bases between them. The CDR3 extends over 17 amino acids. The CDR3 loop is CSATISYARSPYNEQFF. Written as DNA, the CDR3 is TGCAGTGCAACGATCTCCTACGCTAGGAGCCCCTACAATGAGCAGTTCTTC.

Here the CDR3 reads CASSLTSGRAETQYF. CDR3 coding DNA: TGTGCCAGTAGCCTGACTAGCGGGAGGGCGGAGACCCAGTACTTC. This rearrangement joins TRBV19 to TRBJ2-5; 14 bases are a match to TRBD2. V shed 6 bases, J shed 5 bases, and the junction held 5 bases outside the gene matches. CDR3 size: 15 residues. Germline assignment: CDR1 LNHDA and CDR2 SQIVND (reference sequence).